This T cell receptor beta chain was profiled in a study of blood T cell repertoires in COVID-19. The CDR3 is made up of 14 amino acids. Germline CDR1 is SNHLY and CDR2 is FYNNEI. After removal of 6 bases from V and 5 bases from J, the junction contained 4 bases not matched to a gene. Only in-frame clones appear in the TCRdb table, and some are missing; sequencing was by immunoSEQ multiplex PCR. The sample has about 140,000 clones; under 85% are singletons. Sequencing was done on a sample of PBMCs or T cells enriched from blood (not recorded which). The chain carries TRBV2 and TRBJ2-1; 10 bases agree with TRBD2. The TCR was taken from a woman under 30 who had been exposed to COVID-19. CDR3 region: CASRLAGVHNEQFF. DNA of the CDR3: TGTGCCAGCAGGCTAGCGGGAGTTCACAATGAGCAGTTCTTC.